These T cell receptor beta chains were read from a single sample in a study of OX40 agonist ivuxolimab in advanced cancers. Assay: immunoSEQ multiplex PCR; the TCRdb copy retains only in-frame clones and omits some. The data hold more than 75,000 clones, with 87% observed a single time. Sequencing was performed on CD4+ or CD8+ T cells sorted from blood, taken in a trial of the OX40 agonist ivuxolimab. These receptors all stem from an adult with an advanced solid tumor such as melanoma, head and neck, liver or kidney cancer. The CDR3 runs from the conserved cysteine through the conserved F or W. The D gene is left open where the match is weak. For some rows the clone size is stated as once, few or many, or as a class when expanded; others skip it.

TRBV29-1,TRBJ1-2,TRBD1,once,TGCAGCGTTGGGGCTGCAGGGGGCGGCTACACCTTC,CSVGAAGGGYTF
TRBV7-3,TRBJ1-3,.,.,TGTGCCAGCAGCTTAGGGTTTAGGGGAAACACCATATATTTT,CASSLGFRGNTIYF
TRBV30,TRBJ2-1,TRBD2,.,TGTGCCTGGAGTGTACGACTAGCGGGAAATGAGCAGTTCTTC,CAWSVRLAGNEQFF
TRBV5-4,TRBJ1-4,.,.,TGTGCCAGCAGCTTGTCTCTGTTTAATGAAAAACTGTTTTTT,CASSLSLFNEKLFF
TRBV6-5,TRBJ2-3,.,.,TGTGCCAGCAGTTACGCCGGGACACTTCGTGATACGCAGTATTTT,CASSYAGTLRDTQYF
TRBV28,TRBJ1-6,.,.,TGTGCCAGCAGTTTTTCCCTTATAAATTCACCCCTCCACTTT,CASSFSLINSPLHF
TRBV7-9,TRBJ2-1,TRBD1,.,TGTGCCAGCAGCTCAAGACAGGGGATGTTGACCTACAATGAGCAGTTCTTC,CASSSRQGMLTYNEQFF
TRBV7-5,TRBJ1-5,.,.,TGTGTCAGAAGCTTGCCCCGGGTCCCTTTTTTCCGTCCCCAGCATTTT,CVRSLPRVPFFRPQHF
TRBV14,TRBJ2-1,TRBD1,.,TGTGCCAGAAGAACGGGGACAGGGGAACTATTTTCCTACAATGAGCAGTTCTTC,CARRTGTGELFSYNEQFF
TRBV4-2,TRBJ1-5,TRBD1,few,TGTGCCAGCAGCCAGGCGACGGGACAGGGGGGAGGTCAGCCCCAGCATTTT,CASSQATGQGGGQPQHF
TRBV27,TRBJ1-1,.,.,TGTGCCTCCCGCCGGAGCTGGGACGCTCCAAACACTGAAGCTTTCTTT,CASRRSWDAPNTEAFF
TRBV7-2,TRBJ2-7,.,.,TGTGCCAGCAGCTTAGATCTCTACGAGCAGTACTTC,CASSLDLYEQYF
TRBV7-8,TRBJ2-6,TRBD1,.,TGTGCCAGCAGCTTGGGACAGGGACTCTCTGGGGCCAACGTCCTGACTTTC,CASSLGQGLSGANVLTF
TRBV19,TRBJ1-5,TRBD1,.,TGTGCCAGTAGCCCCAGGGGGGCCGCCAATCAGCCCCAGCATTTT,CASSPRGAANQPQHF
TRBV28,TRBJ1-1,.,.,TGTGCCAGCATTCGCCAGGGCTCCACTGAAGCTTTCTTT,CASIRQGSTEAFF
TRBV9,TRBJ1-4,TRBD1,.,TGTGCCAGCAGCGTAGGGGGACAGGGATTCGAAAAACTGTTTTTT,CASSVGGQGFEKLFF
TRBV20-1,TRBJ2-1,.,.,TGCAGTGCTAGCCTAGTCAATGAGCAGTTCTTC,CSASLVNEQFF
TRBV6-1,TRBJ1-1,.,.,TGTGCCAGCAGTTCACTGACTCCAGGATTCTTT,CASSSLTPGFF
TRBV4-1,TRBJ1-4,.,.,TGCGCCAGCAGCCAAGTAGCCCCCAATGAAAAACTGTTTTTT,CASSQVAPNEKLFF
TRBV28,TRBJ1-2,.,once,TGTGCCAGCAGTTTAGGGGTCCCTTATGGCTACACCTTC,CASSLGVPYGYTF
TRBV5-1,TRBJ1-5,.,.,TGCGCCAGCAGCTTGGGTGGCAGGGCCGATCAGCCCCAGCATTTT,CASSLGGRADQPQHF
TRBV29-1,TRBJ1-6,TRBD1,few,TGCAGCGTTGAATTAGGGACAGGCACACCCCTCCACTTT,CSVELGTGTPLHF
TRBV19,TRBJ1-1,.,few,TGTGCCAGCAGTATAGGTCCCCTCGGGTCGGCTGAAGCTTTCTTT,CASSIGPLGSAEAFF
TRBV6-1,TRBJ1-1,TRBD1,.,TGTGCCAGCCAAGTACAGGGGCAGAACACTGAAGCTTTCTTT,CASQVQGQNTEAFF
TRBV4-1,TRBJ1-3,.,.,TGCGCCAGCAGCCAAGACCGGACATACGGAAACACCATATATTTT,CASSQDRTYGNTIYF
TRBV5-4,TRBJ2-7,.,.,TGTGCCAGCAGCTTGTATTCAGGCGCCTACGAGCAGTACTTC,CASSLYSGAYEQYF
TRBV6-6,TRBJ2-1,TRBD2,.,TGTGCCAGCAGTTTCCCATTGACTAGCGGATACAATGAGCAGTTCTTC,CASSFPLTSGYNEQFF
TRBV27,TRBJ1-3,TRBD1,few,TGTGCCAGCAGTTTAGGAGGACAGGCTGGAAACACCATATATTTT,CASSLGGQAGNTIYF
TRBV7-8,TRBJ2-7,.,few,TGTGCCAGCAGCGGCAGGTTAGTGGCCGAGCAGTACTTC,CASSGRLVAEQYF
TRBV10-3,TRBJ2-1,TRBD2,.,TGTGCCATCAGTGAGTCTGGACTAGCGGTGAGCTCCTACAATGAGCAGTTCTTC,CAISESGLAVSSYNEQFF
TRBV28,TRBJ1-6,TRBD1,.,TGTGCCAGCAGCTTTCTCGGGGGGGACAGACCAAATTCACCCCTCCACTTT,CASSFLGGDRPNSPLHF
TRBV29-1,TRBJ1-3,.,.,TGCAGCGTAGCCACAGGAACTGGAAACACCATATATTTT,CSVATGTGNTIYF
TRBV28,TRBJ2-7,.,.,TGTGCCAGCAGCTACCGAAACTACGAGCAGTACTTC,CASSYRNYEQYF
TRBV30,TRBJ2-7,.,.,TGTGCCTGGAGTCTGGGCGCGTCCTACGAGCAGTACTTC,CAWSLGASYEQYF
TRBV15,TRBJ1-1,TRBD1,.,TGTGCCACCAGTACGCAGGGGGGCACTGAAGCTTTCTTT,CATSTQGGTEAFF
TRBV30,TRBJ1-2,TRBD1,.,TGTGCCTGGAGCGGGACAGGGGACTATGGCTACACCTTC,CAWSGTGDYGYTF
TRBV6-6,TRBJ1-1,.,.,TGTGCCAGCACTGGGGGCTTTGAAGCTTTCTTT,CASTGGFEAFF
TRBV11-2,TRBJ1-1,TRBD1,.,TGTGCCAGCAGCACTCGGGACAGGAACACTGAAGCTTTCTTT,CASSTRDRNTEAFF
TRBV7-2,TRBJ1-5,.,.,TGTGCCAGCAGCCGCGGGGTTAACCAGCCCCAGCATTTT,CASSRGVNQPQHF
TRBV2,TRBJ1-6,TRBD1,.,TGTGCCAGCACCTTGGACAGGGGGCGTTTTTATTCACCCCTCCACTTT,CASTLDRGRFYSPLHF
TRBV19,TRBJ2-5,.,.,TGTGCCAGTAGTCTCCTGGACAGTCGGCAGGCGACCCAGTACTTC,CASSLLDSRQATQYF
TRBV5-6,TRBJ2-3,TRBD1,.,TGTGCCAGCAGCTTGGGACAGGGTCAATCCTTGCGGGCCCCCTATTTT,CASSLGQGQSLRAPYF
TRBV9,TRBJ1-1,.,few,TGTGCCAGCAGCTACTCCCGTGGAACTGAAGCTTTCTTT,CASSYSRGTEAFF
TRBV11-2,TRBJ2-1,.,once,TGTGCCAGCAGCCTGACTATTGTCAATGAGCAGTTCTTC,CASSLTIVNEQFF
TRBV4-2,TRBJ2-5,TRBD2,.,TGTGCCAGCAGCCAAGAACTAGCGGGGCGACGGAAGACCCAGTACTTC,CASSQELAGRRKTQYF
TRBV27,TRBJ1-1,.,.,TGTGCCAGCAGTTTAGGGCAGGGGCGACGGGCTTTCTTT,CASSLGQGRRAFF
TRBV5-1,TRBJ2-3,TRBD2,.,TGCGCCAGCAGCAGGACTAGCGGGGGCGCAGATACGCAGTATTTT,CASSRTSGGADTQYF
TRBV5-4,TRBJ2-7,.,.,TGTGCCAGCAGCTTAAGGAGACAGGTCTCGCGGGAGCAGTACTTC,CASSLRRQVSREQYF